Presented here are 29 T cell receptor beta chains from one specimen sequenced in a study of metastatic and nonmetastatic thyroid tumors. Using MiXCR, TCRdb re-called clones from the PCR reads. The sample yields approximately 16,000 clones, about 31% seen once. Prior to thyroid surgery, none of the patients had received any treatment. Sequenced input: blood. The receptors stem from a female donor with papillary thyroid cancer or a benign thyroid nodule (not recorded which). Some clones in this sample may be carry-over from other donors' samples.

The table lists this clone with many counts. The CDR3: CASSRTSGNQETQYF. The DNA of the CDR3 is TGTGCCAGTAGTCGGACTAGCGGGAACCAAGAGACCCAGTACTTC. This chain links TRBV19 with TRBJ2-5, with 12 bases lining up with TRBD2. CDR1 is LNHDA and CDR2 is SQIVND in the germline V gene (reference sequence). V dropped 5 bases and J dropped 0; count of bases not matched to a gene: 1. The CDR3 contains 15 residues. Full variable domain (remainder filled in from reference TRBV19 and TRBJ2-5): DGGITQSPKYLFRKEGQNVTLSCEQNLNHDAMYWYRQDPGQGLRLIYYSQIVNDFQKGDIAEGYSVSREKKESFPLTVTSAQKNPTAFYLCASSRTSGNQETQYFGPGTRLLVL.

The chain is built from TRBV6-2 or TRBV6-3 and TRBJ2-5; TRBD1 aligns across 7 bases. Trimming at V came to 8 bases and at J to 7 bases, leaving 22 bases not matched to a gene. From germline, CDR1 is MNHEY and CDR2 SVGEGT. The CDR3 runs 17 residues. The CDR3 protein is CASYPRGTASGTGTQYF. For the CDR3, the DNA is TGTGCCAGCTATCCTCGTGGGACAGCCAGTGGTACAGGGACCCAGTACTTC.

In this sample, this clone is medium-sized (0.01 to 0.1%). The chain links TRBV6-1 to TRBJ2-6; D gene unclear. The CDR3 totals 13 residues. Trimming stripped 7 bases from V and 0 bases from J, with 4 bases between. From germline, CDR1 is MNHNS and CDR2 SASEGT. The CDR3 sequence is CASKSSGANVLTF. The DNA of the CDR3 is TGTGCCAGCAAAAGCTCTGGGGCCAACGTCCTGACTTTC.

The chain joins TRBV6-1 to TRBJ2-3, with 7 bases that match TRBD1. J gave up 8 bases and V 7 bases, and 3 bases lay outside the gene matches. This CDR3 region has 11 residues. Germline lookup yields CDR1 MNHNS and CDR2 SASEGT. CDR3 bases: TGTGCCAGCACGACAGGGCGTACGCAGTATTTT. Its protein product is CASTTGRTQYF.

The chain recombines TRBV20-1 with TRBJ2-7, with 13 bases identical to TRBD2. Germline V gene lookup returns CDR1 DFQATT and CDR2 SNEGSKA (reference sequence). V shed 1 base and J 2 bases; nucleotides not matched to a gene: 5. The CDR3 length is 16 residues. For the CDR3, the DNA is TGCAGTGCTAGAGGGACTAGCGGGAGTGAGACCTACGAGCAGTACTTC. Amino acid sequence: CSARGTSGSETYEQYF.

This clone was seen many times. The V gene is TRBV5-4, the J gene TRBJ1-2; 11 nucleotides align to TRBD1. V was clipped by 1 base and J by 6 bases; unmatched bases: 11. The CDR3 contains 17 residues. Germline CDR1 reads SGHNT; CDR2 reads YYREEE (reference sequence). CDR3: CASSLRDRGSLGNGYTF. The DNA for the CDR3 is TGTGCCAGCAGCTTGCGGGACAGGGGGTCCCTAGGGAATGGCTACACCTTC.

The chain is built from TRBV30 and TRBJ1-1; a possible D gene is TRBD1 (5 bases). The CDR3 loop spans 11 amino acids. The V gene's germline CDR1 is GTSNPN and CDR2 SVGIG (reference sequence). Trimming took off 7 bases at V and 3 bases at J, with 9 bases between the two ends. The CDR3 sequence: CASAGYTEAFF. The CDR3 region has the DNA TGTGCCTCAGCAGGGTACACTGAAGCTTTCTTT.

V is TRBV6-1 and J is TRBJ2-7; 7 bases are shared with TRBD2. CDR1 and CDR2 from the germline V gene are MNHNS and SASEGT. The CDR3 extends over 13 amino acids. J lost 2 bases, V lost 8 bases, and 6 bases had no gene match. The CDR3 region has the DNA TGTGCCAGCTCACCTAGCGGAACCTACGAGCAGTACTTC. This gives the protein CASSPSGTYEQYF.

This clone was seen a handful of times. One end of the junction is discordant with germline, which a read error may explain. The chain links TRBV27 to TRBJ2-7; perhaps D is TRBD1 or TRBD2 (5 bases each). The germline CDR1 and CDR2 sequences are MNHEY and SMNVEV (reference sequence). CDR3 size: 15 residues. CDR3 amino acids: CASRRSIGADYEQYF. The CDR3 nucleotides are TGTGCTAGCAGGAGATCTATCGGGGCGGACTACGAGCAGTACTTC.

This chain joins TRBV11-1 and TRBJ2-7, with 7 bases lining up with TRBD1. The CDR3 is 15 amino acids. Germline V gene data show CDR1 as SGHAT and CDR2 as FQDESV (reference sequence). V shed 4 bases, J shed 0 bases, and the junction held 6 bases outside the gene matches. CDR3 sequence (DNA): TGTGCCAGCAGCTATCGGACAGGATTCTCCTACGAGCAGTACTTC. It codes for CASSYRTGFSYEQYF.

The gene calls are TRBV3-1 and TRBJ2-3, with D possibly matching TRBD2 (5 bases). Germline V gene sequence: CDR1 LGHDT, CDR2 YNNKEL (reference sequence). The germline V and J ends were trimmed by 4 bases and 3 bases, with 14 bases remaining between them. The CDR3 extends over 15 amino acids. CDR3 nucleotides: TGTGCCAGCAGCCCCCCCCCCCGGGGAACAGATACGCAGTATTTT. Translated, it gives CASSPPPRGTDTQYF.

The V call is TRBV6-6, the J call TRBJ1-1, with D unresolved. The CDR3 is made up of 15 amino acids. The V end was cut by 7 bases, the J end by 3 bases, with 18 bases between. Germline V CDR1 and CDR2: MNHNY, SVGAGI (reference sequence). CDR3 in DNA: TGTGCCAGCATTCACCGAGGCGTGAGCGACACTGAAGCTTTCTTT. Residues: CASIHRGVSDTEAFF.

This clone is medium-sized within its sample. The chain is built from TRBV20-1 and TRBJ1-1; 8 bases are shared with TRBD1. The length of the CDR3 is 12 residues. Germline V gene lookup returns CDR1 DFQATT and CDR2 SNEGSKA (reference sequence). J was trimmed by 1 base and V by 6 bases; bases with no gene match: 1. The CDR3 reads CSAGTGNTEAFF. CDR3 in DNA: TGCAGTGCGGGGACAGGGAACACTGAAGCTTTCTTT.

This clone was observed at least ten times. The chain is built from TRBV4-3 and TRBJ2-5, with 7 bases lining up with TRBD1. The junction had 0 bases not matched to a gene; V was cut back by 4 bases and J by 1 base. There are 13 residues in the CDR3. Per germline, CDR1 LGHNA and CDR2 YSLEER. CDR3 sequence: CASSRDSQETQYF. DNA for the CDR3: TGCGCCAGCAGCCGGGACAGCCAAGAGACCCAGTACTTC.

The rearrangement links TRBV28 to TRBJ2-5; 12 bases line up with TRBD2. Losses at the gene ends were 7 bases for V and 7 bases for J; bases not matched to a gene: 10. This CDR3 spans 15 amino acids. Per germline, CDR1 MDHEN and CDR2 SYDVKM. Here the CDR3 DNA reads TGTGCCAGCACCCTAGCGGGGGGGGCCAAGGGGACCCAGTACTTC. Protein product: CASTLAGGAKGTQYF. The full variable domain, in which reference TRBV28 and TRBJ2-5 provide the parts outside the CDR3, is DVKVTQSSRYLVKRTGEKVFLECVQDMDHENMFWYRQDPGLGLRLIYFSYDVKMKEKGDIPEGYSVSREKKERFSLILESASTNQTSMYLCASTLAGGAKGTQYFGPGTRLLVL.

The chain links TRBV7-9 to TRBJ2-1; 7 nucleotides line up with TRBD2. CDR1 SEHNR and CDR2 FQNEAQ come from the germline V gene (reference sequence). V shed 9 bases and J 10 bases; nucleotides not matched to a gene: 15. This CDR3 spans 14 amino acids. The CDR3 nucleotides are TGTGCCAGTAGCCCCATCGGGGGGTTCGGGGAGCAGTTCTTC. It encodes CASSPIGGFGEQFF.

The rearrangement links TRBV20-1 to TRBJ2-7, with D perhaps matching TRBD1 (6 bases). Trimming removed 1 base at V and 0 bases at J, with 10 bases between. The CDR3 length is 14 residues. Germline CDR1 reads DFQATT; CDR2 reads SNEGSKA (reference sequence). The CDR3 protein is CSARGTERSYEQYF. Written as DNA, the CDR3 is TGCAGTGCTAGAGGGACAGAGCGCTCCTACGAGCAGTACTTC.

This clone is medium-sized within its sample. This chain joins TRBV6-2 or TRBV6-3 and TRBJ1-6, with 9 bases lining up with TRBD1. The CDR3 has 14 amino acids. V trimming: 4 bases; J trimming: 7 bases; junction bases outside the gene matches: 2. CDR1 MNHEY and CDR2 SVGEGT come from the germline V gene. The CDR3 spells CASSWTGENSPLHF. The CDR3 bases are TGTGCCAGCAGTTGGACAGGGGAGAATTCACCCCTCCACTTT.

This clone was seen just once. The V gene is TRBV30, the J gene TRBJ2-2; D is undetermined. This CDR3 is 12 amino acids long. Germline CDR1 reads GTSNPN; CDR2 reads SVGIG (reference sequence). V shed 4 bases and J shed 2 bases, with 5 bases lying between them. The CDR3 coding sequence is TGTGCCTGGAATTTTAACACCGGGGAGCTGTTTTTT. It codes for CAWNFNTGELFF.

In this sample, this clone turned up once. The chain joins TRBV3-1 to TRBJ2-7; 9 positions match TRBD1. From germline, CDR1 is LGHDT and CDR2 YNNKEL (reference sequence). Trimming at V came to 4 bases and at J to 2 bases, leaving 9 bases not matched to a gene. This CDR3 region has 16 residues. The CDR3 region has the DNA TGTGCCAGCAGCCGTGCTGAGGGACAGGGAGCCTACGAGCAGTACTTC. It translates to CASSRAEGQGAYEQYF.

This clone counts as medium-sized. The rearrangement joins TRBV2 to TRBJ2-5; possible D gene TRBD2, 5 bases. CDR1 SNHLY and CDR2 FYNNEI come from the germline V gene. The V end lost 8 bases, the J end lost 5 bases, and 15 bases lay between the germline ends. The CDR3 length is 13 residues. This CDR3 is CASLERAGETQYF. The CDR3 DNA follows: TGTGCCAGCCTGGAGAGGGCAGGCGAGACCCAGTACTTC.

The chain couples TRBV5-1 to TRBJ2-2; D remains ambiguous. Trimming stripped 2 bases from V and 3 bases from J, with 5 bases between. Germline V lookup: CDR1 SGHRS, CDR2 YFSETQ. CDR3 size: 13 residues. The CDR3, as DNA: TGCGCCAGCAGCTTCCAACACACCGGGGAGCTGTTTTTT. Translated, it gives CASSFQHTGELFF. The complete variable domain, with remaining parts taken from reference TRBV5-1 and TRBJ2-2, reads KAGVTQTPRYLIKTRGQQVTLSCSPISGHRSVSWYQQTPGQGLQFLFEYFSETQRNKGNFPGRFSGRQFSNSRSEMNVSTLELGDSALYLCASSFQHTGELFFGEGSRLTVL.

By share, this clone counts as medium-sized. As DNA, the CDR3 is TGCAGTGCTAGAGATCCGGACAGGGTTGACTATGGCTACACCTTC. This encodes CSARDPDRVDYGYTF. V is TRBV20-1 and J is TRBJ1-2; 8 bases match TRBD1. With 0 bases clipped from V and 3 bases from J, the junction kept 6 bases outside the gene matches. The CDR3 is 15 residues long. Germline loops: CDR1 DFQATT, CDR2 SNEGSKA (reference sequence).

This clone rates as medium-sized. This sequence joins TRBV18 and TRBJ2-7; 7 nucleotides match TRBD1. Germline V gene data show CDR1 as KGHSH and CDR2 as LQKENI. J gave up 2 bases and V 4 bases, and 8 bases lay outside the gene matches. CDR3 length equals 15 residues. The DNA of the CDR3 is TGTGCCAGCTCACTAACCGGGACAGATGCCTACGAGCAGTACTTC. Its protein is CASSLTGTDAYEQYF.

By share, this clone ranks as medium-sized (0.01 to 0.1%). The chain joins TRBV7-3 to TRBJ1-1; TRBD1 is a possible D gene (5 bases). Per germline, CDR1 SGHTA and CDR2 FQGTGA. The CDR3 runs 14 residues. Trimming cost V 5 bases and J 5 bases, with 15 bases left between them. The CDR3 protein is CASSTDQGSTEAFF. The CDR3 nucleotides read TGTGCCAGCAGCACAGACCAGGGTTCAACTGAAGCTTTCTTT.

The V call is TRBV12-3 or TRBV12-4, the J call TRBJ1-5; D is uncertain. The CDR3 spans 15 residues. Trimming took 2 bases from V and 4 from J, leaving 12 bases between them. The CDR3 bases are TGTGCCAGCAGTTTAAATGGGATCGGTAATCAGCCCCAGCATTTT. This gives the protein CASSLNGIGNQPQHF.

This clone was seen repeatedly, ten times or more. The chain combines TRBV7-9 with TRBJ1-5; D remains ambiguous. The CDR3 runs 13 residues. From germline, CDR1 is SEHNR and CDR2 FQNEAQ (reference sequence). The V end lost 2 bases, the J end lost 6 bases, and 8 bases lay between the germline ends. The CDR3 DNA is TGTGCCAGCAGCTTAATGGGCGGTCAGCCCCAGCATTTT. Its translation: CASSLMGGQPQHF.

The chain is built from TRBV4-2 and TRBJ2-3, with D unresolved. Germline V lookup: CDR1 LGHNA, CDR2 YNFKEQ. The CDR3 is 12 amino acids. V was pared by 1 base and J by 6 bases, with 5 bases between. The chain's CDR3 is CASSQVGDTQYF. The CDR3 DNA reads TGTGCCAGCAGCCAAGTAGGCGATACGCAGTATTTT.

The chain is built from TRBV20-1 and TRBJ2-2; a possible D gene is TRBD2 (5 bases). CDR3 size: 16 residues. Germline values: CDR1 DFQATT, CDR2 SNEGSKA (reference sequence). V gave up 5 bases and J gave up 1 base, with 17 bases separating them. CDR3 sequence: CSALMSGRVNTGELFF. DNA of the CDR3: TGCAGTGCTCTAATGTCGGGAAGGGTGAACACCGGGGAGCTGTTTTTT.